This T cell receptor (beta chain) was obtained from a study of Graves' ophthalmopathy and Graves' hyperthyroidism. General study results and limits: Researchers report that a 13-signature model separated ophthalmopathy from stable hyperthyroidism, posting 85% to 90% sensitivity and roughly 81% specificity.

This clonotype was detected ten times or more. Its antigen is not known. Germline values: CDR1 MNHEY, CDR2 SMNVEV (reference sequence). This CDR3 comprises 14 residues. Between the trimmed V and J ends, which lost 11 bases and 0 bases, there was a span of 16 bases. Researchers took RNA transcripts and amplified TCR beta CDR3 regions from them. RT-PCR in the first round used HTBI primers; a second-round multiplex PCR followed. MiXCR, applied by TCRdb to the multiplex PCR reads, yields one record per CDR3 protein. The table lists roughly 480,000 distinct CDR3 sequences, about 15% of them singletons. PBMCs were isolated from a roughly 9.3 ml sample of fresh peripheral blood.

The sequencing input was blood. This sequence originates from a woman aged 25 to 39 with Graves' ophthalmopathy. The V gene is TRBV27, the J gene TRBJ2-5, with D tentatively TRBD2 (6 bases). The CDR3 DNA sequence: TGTGCCGGAAGGACTAACCTGTACCAAGAGACCCAGTACTTC. Protein: CAGRTNLYQETQYF.